One and the same sample provided the 9 T cell receptor beta chains below, sequenced in a study of OX40 agonist ivuxolimab in advanced cancers. Measured with immunoSEQ multiplex PCR; TCRdb has only the in-frame clones, and not every one. The sample yields 14,000 or so clones, around 93% seen once. The specimen was CD4+ or CD8+ T cells sorted from blood, collected in a trial of the OX40 agonist ivuxolimab. These receptors were collected from an adult with an advanced solid tumor such as melanoma, head and neck, liver or kidney cancer.

The gene calls are TRBV5-1 and TRBJ2-7, with TRBD1 matching 11 bases. V dropped 4 bases and J dropped 5; count of bases not matched to a gene: 5. CDR3 length: 14 residues. Germline V CDR1 and CDR2: SGHRS, YFSETQ. The CDR3 sequence: CASSPGQGVNEQYF. The CDR3 bases are TGCGCCAGCAGCCCGGGACAGGGGGTAAACGAGCAGTACTTC.

The chain uses TRBV5-6 and TRBJ2-7; 9 bases fit TRBD1. The V segment lost 2 bases and the J segment 4 bases; nucleotides outside the gene matches: 7. CDR3 length equals 15 residues. The germline CDR1 and CDR2 sequences are SGHDT and YYEEEE. The CDR3 DNA is TGTGCCAGCAGCTTCCCGGGACAGGGTCGGTACGAGCAGTACTTC. This translates into CASSFPGQGRYEQYF.

This clone was seen just once. The V gene is TRBV15, the J gene TRBJ2-1; TRBD2 aligns across 10 bases. V was clipped by 4 bases and J by 2 bases; unmatched bases: 11. Germline V gene sequence: CDR1 LNHNV, CDR2 YYDKDF (reference sequence). The CDR3 is 18 residues long. CDR3 residues: CATSTNDGLAEAYNEQFF. The CDR3, as DNA: TGTGCCACCAGCACCAATGACGGACTAGCGGAAGCCTACAATGAGCAGTTCTTC.

CDR3 sequence (DNA): TGTGCCAGCAGCCCATGGGACAGGACCTACGAGCAGTACTTC. As protein: CASSPWDRTYEQYF. The chain recombines TRBV7-9 with TRBJ2-7; 8 bases match TRBD1. The V and J ends lost 5 bases and 2 bases, in that order; junction bases with no gene match: 5. CDR1 is SEHNR and CDR2 is FQNEAQ in the germline V gene (reference sequence). The CDR3 covers 14 residues.

The V gene is TRBV15, the J gene TRBJ2-7; D is uncertain. The CDR3 is 14 amino acids. Trimming removed 0 bases at V and 0 bases at J, with 6 bases between. The germline V gene has CDR1 LNHNV and CDR2 YYDKDF (reference sequence). The CDR3: CATSRDESSYEQYF. CDR3 coding DNA: TGTGCCACCAGCAGAGATGAAAGCTCCTACGAGCAGTACTTC.

J is TRBJ2-7 and V is TRBV28; D possibly corresponds to TRBD2 (6 bases). Germline values: CDR1 MDHEN, CDR2 SYDVKM. V lost 5 bases and J 0 bases, leaving 11 bases between the germline ends. CDR3 length: 14 amino acids. CDR3 bases: TGTGCCAGCAGTCGCCGGGGGTTCTCCTACGAGCAGTACTTC. Translated: CASSRRGFSYEQYF.

The genes are TRBV4-2 and TRBJ1-5; D call uncertain. The germline CDR1 and CDR2 sequences are LGHNA and YNFKEQ. The CDR3 totals 15 residues. Between the trimmed V and J ends, which lost 3 bases and 2 bases, there was a span of 11 bases. The CDR3 DNA reads as TGTGCCAGCAGCCAGGGCAGACTGGGCAATCAGCCCCAGCATTTT. Amino acid sequence: CASSQGRLGNQPQHF.

The chain carries TRBV9 and TRBJ2-5; 14 nucleotides line up with TRBD2. V gave up 4 bases and J gave up 5 bases; unmatched junction bases: 10. This CDR3 contains 17 residues. In germline, CDR1 is SGDLS, CDR2 YYNGEE. CDR3 sequence (DNA): TGTGCCAGCAGCTCAGCCGGGACTAGCGGGGGCTGGGAGACCCAGTACTTC. Translation: CASSSAGTSGGWETQYF. The whole variable domain, remainder taken from reference TRBV9 and TRBJ2-5, is DSGVTQTPKHLITATGQRVTLRCSPRSGDLSVYWYQQSLDQGLQFLIQYYNGEERAKGNILERFSAQQFPDLHSELNLSSLELGDSALYFCASSSAGTSGGWETQYFGPGTRLLVL.

The chain combines TRBV30 with TRBJ1-6, with D possibly matching TRBD1 (6 bases). Per the germline V gene, CDR1 is GTSNPN and CDR2 is SVGIG (reference sequence). This CDR3 has 15 amino acids. Trimming took 4 bases from V and 7 from J, leaving 17 bases between them. Written as DNA, the CDR3 is TGTGCCTGGACACCGGGACACGCCAGAAATTCACCCCTCCACTTT. Protein product: CAWTPGHARNSPLHF. The whole variable domain, filled in from reference TRBV30 and TRBJ1-6, reads SQTIHQWPATLVQPVGSPLSLECTVEGTSNPNLYWYRQAAGRGLQLLFYSVGIGQISSEVPQNLSASRPQDRQFILSSKKLLLSDSGFYLCAWTPGHARNSPLHFGNGTRLTVT.